One sample yielded the 26 T cell receptor beta chains listed below, sequenced in a study of Ad26.COV2.S vaccination and SARS-CoV-2 variants. Produced via immunoSEQ multiplex PCR; TCRdb's table is partial and in-frame only. This sample yields around 340,000 clones, of which 75% to 90% are seen a single time; about 10% belongs to the top ten. This sample's treatment: 15 to 20 received Ad26.COV2.S at low or high dose, single or two shots; several received placebo; per-sample allocation not given. Day 63 after the first injection of vaccine or placebo was the sampling time. The sequencing here drew on peripheral blood, taken in a trial of Ad26.COV2.S vaccine versus placebo. Receptor source: a person aged 18-65 years who received the Ad26.COV2.S COVID-19 vaccine or a placebo.

The rearrangement joins TRBV6-1 to TRBJ1-4; D gene ambiguous. The V and J ends lost 2 bases and 1 base respectively, with 8 bases between them. CDR1 is MNHNS, CDR2 SASEGT, per germline. CDR3 length: 15 residues. The CDR3 sequence: CASSELLGTNEKLFF. CDR3 nucleotides: TGTGCCAGCAGTGAATTGTTAGGAACTAATGAAAAACTGTTTTTT.

The J gene is TRBJ2-5, the V gene TRBV9; 8 bases fit TRBD1. V lost 3 bases and J lost 5; bases outside the gene matches: 12. CDR1 and CDR2 (germline): SGDLS, YYNGEE. The CDR3 runs 16 residues. As DNA, the CDR3 is TGTGCCAGCAGCGCAGGAAGAGACAGGGGTTTGGAGACCCAGTACTTC. Residues: CASSAGRDRGLETQYF.

This chain joins TRBV3-1 (or the pseudogene TRBV3-2) and TRBJ2-7; D is perhaps TRBD1 (6 bases). The CDR3 runs to 13 residues. Trimming pared 4 bases from V and 5 bases from J, leaving 12 bases between. Germline V gene data show CDR1 as LGHDT and CDR2 as YNNKEL (reference sequence). DNA for the CDR3: TGTGCCAGCAGCCTCAGGGGCCTCAACGAGCAGTACTTC. Its translation: CASSLRGLNEQYF.

A single count supports this clone. The chain is built from TRBV7-9 and TRBJ1-2, with D tentatively TRBD1 (5 bases). Germline V gene lookup returns CDR1 SEHNR and CDR2 FQNEAQ (reference sequence). This CDR3 is 15 amino acids long. V lost 0 bases and J 8 bases, leaving 16 bases between the germline ends. The CDR3 DNA is TGTGCCAGCAGCTTAGCGTCTACTCGACAGAGGGGCTACACCTTC. Translated: CASSLASTRQRGYTF. The whole variable domain, filled in from reference TRBV7-9 and TRBJ1-2, reads DTGVSQNPRHKITKRGQNVTFRCDPISEHNRLYWYRQTLGQGPEFLTYFQNEAQLEKSRLLSDRFSAERPKGSFSTLEIQRTEQGDSAMYLCASSLASTRQRGYTFGSGTRLTVV.

The gene calls are TRBV5-1 and TRBJ2-3; weak D call: TRBD2 (6 bases). The ends were cut back, 4 bases at V and 3 bases at J, with 21 bases in the middle. Germline CDR1 and CDR2: SGHRS and YFSETQ. The CDR3 length is 17 residues. Here the CDR3 reads CASSGRDWGTTTDTQYF. The CDR3 region has the DNA TGCGCCAGCAGCGGCCGGGACTGGGGAACAACAACAGATACGCAGTATTTT. Full variable domain (rest looked up from reference TRBV5-1 and TRBJ2-3): KAGVTQTPRYLIKTRGQQVTLSCSPISGHRSVSWYQQTPGQGLQFLFEYFSETQRNKGNFPGRFSGRQFSNSRSEMNVSTLELGDSALYLCASSGRDWGTTTDTQYFGPGTRLTVL.

This clone showed up just once. This same CDR3 is encoded by further DNA sequences in the sample. The chain joins TRBV5-5 to TRBJ1-5; the match to TRBD1 covers 10 bases. With 0 bases clipped from V and 4 bases from J, the junction kept 1 base outside the gene matches. Germline V gene lookup returns CDR1 SGHKS and CDR2 YYEKEE (reference sequence). The CDR3 covers 15 residues. CDR3 protein: CASSLGTGGNQPQHF. DNA for the CDR3: TGTGCCAGCAGCTTGGGGACAGGGGGGAATCAGCCCCAGCATTTT.

The J gene is TRBJ1-1, the V gene TRBV18, with a weak D call TRBD1 (5 bases). Germline V gives CDR1 KGHSH, CDR2 LQKENI. The CDR3 runs to 16 residues. V lost 3 bases and J 3 bases, leaving 17 bases between the germline ends. The DNA of the CDR3 is TGTGCCAGCTCACCGTTTGGGGGGAAGGAGGACACTGAAGCTTTCTTT. Translating gives CASSPFGGKEDTEAFF.

This clone was seen a few times. This chain connects TRBV7-9 to TRBJ1-6; D remains unclear. V was clipped by 4 bases and J by 5 bases, with 18 bases between them. Looked up from germline, CDR1 is SEHNR and CDR2 is FQNEAQ (reference sequence). CDR3 size: 17 residues. CDR3 residues: CASSSDMDLVHNSPLHF. DNA for the CDR3: TGTGCCAGCAGCTCCGACATGGACCTCGTCCATAATTCACCCCTCCACTTT.

This chain uses TRBV5-4 with TRBJ2-2; TRBD2 aligns across 13 bases. The V gene's germline CDR1 is SGHNT and CDR2 YYREEE (reference sequence). J lost 0 bases, V lost 8 bases, and 4 bases had no gene match. This CDR3 is built from 16 residues. The CDR3: CARTGLAGANTGELFF. CDR3 DNA: TGTGCCAGGACCGGACTAGCGGGAGCGAACACCGGGGAGCTGTTTTTT.

The chain joins TRBV6-2 or TRBV6-3 to TRBJ2-7; D is unclear. Trimming left V 2 bases short and J 7 bases short, with 15 bases between. The CDR3 covers 14 residues. The germline gives CDR1 MNHEY, CDR2 SVGEGT. In nucleotides, the CDR3 is TGTGCCAGCAGTTACGCGTCCCTAACTGGAGAGCAGTACTTC. Translating gives CASSYASLTGEQYF.

V and J are TRBV4-2 and TRBJ2-7; 7 bases align to TRBD1. V lost 4 bases and J lost 2; bases outside the gene matches: 2. The CDR3 loop spans 13 amino acids. The V gene's germline CDR1 is LGHNA and CDR2 YNFKEQ. The CDR3 nucleotides are TGTGCCAGCAGCCGGACAGGACCCTACGAGCAGTACTTC. Amino acid sequence: CASSRTGPYEQYF.

V is TRBV13 and J is TRBJ2-1, with 10 bases that match TRBD2. This CDR3 has 13 amino acids. Trimming took 5 bases from V and 10 from J; bases not matched to a gene: 5. Germline V gives CDR1 PRHDT, CDR2 FYEKMQ (reference sequence). The CDR3: CASSLAGEGEQFF. As DNA, the CDR3 is TGTGCCAGCAGCCTAGCGGGGGAGGGGGAGCAGTTCTTC.

The rearrangement uses TRBV6-5 and TRBJ2-7; unclear D gene. The length of the CDR3 is 13 residues. The V end lost 5 bases, the J end lost 5 bases, and 13 bases lay between the germline ends. Germline CDR1 and CDR2: MNHEY and SVGAGI. The CDR3 region has the DNA TGTGCCAGCAGTCGAACGCAATTTAACGAGCAGTACTTC. As protein: CASSRTQFNEQYF.

V and J are TRBV18 and TRBJ2-2; D is undetermined. The V gene lost 3 bases and the J gene lost 2 bases, with 10 bases spanning the gap. Germline CDR1 reads KGHSH; CDR2 reads LQKENI. The CDR3 extends over 15 amino acids. This CDR3 is CASSPLNANTGELFF. CDR3 nucleotide sequence: TGTGCCAGCTCACCGCTTAACGCCAACACCGGGGAGCTGTTTTTT.

J is TRBJ1-1 and V is TRBV5-1; tentative D call: TRBD1 (5 bases). Germline CDR1 is SGHRS and CDR2 is YFSETQ. The CDR3 consists of 14 residues. Trimming cost V 7 bases and J 4 bases, with 17 bases left between them. The CDR3, as DNA: TGCGCCAGCCAGACCTTCGGGGGTTTCACTGAAGCTTTCTTT. Its protein is CASQTFGGFTEAFF. Variable domain in full (rest from reference TRBV5-1 and TRBJ1-1): KAGVTQTPRYLIKTRGQQVTLSCSPISGHRSVSWYQQTPGQGLQFLFEYFSETQRNKGNFPGRFSGRQFSNSRSEMNVSTLELGDSALYLCASQTFGGFTEAFFGQGTRLTVV.

This clone came up a few times. The chain has TRBV3-1 (or the pseudogene TRBV3-2) and TRBJ1-2; D gene unclear. The CDR3 has 15 residues. CDR1 is LGHDT, CDR2 YNNKEL, per germline (reference sequence). V lost 1 base and J lost 8, with 17 bases in between. The CDR3 loop is CASSQVSSAYGGYTF. In nucleotides, the CDR3 is TGTGCCAGCAGCCAAGTCTCTTCCGCCTACGGGGGCTACACCTTC.

V is TRBV7-9 and J is TRBJ1-5, with D perhaps matching TRBD1 (5 bases). The germline V gene has CDR1 SEHNR and CDR2 FQNEAQ (reference sequence). Deletions cut 5 bases from V and 0 bases from J, with 11 bases between. CDR3 size: 15 residues. CDR3: CASSPDSHSNQPQHF. CDR3 DNA sequence: TGTGCCAGCAGCCCCGACAGTCATAGCAATCAGCCCCAGCATTTT.

This chain uses TRBV6-5 with TRBJ2-7, with 10 bases aligning to TRBD1. Germline V gene data show CDR1 as MNHEY and CDR2 as SVGAGI. The CDR3 runs 15 residues. After removal of 2 bases from V and 4 bases from J, the junction contained 5 bases not matched to a gene. CDR3 DNA: TGTGCCAGCAGTTACACTGGACAGGGGGGATACGAGCAGTACTTC. Its translation is CASSYTGQGGYEQYF.

This chain's CDR3 is CASSTAGAIGPQHF. The DNA for the CDR3 is TGTGCCAGTAGTACAGCAGGGGCAATAGGGCCCCAGCATTTT. This chain connects TRBV19 to TRBJ1-5, with D possibly matching TRBD1 (6 bases). CDR1 is LNHDA, CDR2 SQIVND, per germline (reference sequence). The CDR3 totals 14 residues. The ends were cut back, 4 bases at V and 9 bases at J, with 16 bases in the middle.

The chain uses TRBV25-1 and TRBJ2-7; D is ambiguous. CDR3 size: 16 residues. V lost 3 bases and J 3 bases, leaving 18 bases between the germline ends. Germline loops: CDR1 MGHDK, CDR2 SYGVNS. The CDR3 DNA reads TGTGCCAGCAGTGATGCGGTGGGTACCACGGGCTACGAGCAGTACTTC. This sequence encodes CASSDAVGTTGYEQYF.

The V call is TRBV2, the J call TRBJ2-5; 7 nucleotides agree with TRBD2. Germline V gene data show CDR1 as SNHLY and CDR2 as FYNNEI. CDR3 length equals 16 residues. The trim removed 0 bases at V and 4 bases at J, leaving 8 bases unmatched. The CDR3 nucleotides are TGTGCCAGCAGTGAAGCTGGGGGGGTAATTCGAGAGACCCAGTACTTC. Translation gives CASSEAGGVIRETQYF.

This clone appeared a few times. The V gene is TRBV25-1, the J gene TRBJ1-6; the D is unclear. V lost 4 bases and J 12 bases, leaving 13 bases between the germline ends. CDR3 size: 13 residues. Looked up from germline, CDR1 is MGHDK and CDR2 is SYGVNS. CDR3 in DNA: TGTGCCAGCAGTGTTCGTGAGGGTGGACCCCTCCACTTT. This sequence encodes CASSVREGGPLHF.

The chain couples TRBV10-3 to TRBJ1-1, with 9 bases lining up with TRBD1. V trimming: 4 bases; J trimming: 4 bases; junction bases outside the gene matches: 4. The CDR3 spans 14 residues. Per the germline V gene, CDR1 is ENHRY and CDR2 is SYGVKD. The CDR3 here is CAISGGTGSTEAFF. CDR3 nucleotide sequence: TGTGCCATCAGTGGAGGGACAGGGTCCACTGAAGCTTTCTTT.

This clone was seen repeatedly, ten times or more. This chain links TRBV27 with TRBJ2-7, with 10 nucleotides matching TRBD2. This CDR3 comprises 15 residues. Germline CDR1 is MNHEY and CDR2 is SMNVEV (reference sequence). The V gene end was trimmed by 2 bases and the J gene end by 0 bases; junction bases not matched to a gene: 1. The CDR3 here is CASSLRLAGSYEQYF. The CDR3 DNA is TGTGCCAGCAGTTTAAGACTAGCGGGCTCCTACGAGCAGTACTTC.

The chain has TRBV6-2 or TRBV6-3 and TRBJ2-7; D unresolved. The length of the CDR3 is 13 residues. V dropped 2 bases and J dropped 4 bases, with 9 bases sitting between them. Germline CDR1 reads MNHEY; CDR2 reads SVGEGT. The CDR3 nucleotides read TGTGCCAGCAGTTACACCCGCCCATACGAGCAGTACTTC. This codes for CASSYTRPYEQYF.

Concerning this clone: At one end the junction does not follow the germline gene, possibly because of a read error. Other DNA sequences within the sample encode an identical CDR3. This chain joins TRBV7-2 and TRBJ2-7, with D hard to call. The CDR3 consists of 13 residues. Germline V gives CDR1 SGHTA, CDR2 FQGNSA. CDR3 region: CASSLPASSEQYF. In DNA form, the CDR3 reads TGTGCCAGCAGCTTACCAGCCTCATCGGAGCAATACTTC.